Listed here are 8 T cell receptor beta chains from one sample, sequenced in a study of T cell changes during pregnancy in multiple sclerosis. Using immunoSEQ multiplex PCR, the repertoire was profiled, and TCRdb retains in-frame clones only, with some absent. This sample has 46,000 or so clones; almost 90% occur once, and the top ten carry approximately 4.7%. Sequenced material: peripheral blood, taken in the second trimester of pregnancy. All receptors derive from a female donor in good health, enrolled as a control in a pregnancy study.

The CDR3 nucleotides are TGTGCCAGCAGGAGGGGGTTTAGGCCCCAGCATTTT. It is translated as CASRRGFRPQHF. This chain uses TRBV6-4 with TRBJ1-5, with a tentative D call TRBD1 (6 bases). Germline V CDR1 and CDR2: MRHNA, SNTAGT. This CDR3 spans 12 amino acids. Deletions cut 6 bases from V and 9 bases from J, with 12 bases between.

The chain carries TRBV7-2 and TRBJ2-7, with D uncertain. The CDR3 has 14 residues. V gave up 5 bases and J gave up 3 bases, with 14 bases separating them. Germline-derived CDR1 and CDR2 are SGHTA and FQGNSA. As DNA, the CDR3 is TGTGCCAGCAGCCTCCCGGGTGCCTACTACGAGCAGTACTTC. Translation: CASSLPGAYYEQYF.

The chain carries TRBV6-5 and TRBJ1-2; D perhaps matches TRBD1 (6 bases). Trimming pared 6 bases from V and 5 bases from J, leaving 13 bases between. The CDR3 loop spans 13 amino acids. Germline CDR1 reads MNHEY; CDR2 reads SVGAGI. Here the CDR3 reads CASREGQKYGYTF. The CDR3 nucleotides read TGTGCCAGCAGAGAAGGACAGAAGTATGGCTACACCTTC.

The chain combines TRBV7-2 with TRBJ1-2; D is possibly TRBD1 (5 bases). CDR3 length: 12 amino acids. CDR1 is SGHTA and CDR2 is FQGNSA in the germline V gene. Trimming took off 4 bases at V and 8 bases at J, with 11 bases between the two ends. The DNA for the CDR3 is TGTGCCAGCAGCTGGGACTTTGGAGGCTACACCTTC. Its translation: CASSWDFGGYTF.

The CDR3 protein is CSVETGNYGYTF. DNA for the CDR3: TGCAGCGTAGAGACAGGGAACTATGGCTACACCTTC. The chain links TRBV29-1 to TRBJ1-2; 7 positions match TRBD1. The CDR3 has 12 residues. CDR1 and CDR2 from the germline V gene are SQVTM and ANQGSEA. Trimming took 6 bases from V and 2 from J; bases not matched to a gene: 3.

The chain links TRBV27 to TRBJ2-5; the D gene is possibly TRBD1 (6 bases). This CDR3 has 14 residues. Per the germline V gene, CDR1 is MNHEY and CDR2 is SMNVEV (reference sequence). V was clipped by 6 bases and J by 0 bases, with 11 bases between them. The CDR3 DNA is TGTGCCAGCAGATCAGGGGCTTACCAAGAGACCCAGTACTTC. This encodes CASRSGAYQETQYF.

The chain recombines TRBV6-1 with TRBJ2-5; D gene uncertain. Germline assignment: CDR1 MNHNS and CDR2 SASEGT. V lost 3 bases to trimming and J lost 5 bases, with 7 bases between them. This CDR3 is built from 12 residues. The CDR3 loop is CASSETRETQYF. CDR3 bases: TGTGCCAGCAGTGAGACGAGGGAGACCCAGTACTTC.

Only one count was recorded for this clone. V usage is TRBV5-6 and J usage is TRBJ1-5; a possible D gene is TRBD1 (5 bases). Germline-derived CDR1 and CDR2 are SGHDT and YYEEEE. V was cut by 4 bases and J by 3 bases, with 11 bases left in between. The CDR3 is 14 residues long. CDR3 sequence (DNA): TGTGCCAGCAGCCCCGGGGGAGTCAATCAGCCCCAGCATTTT. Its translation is CASSPGGVNQPQHF.